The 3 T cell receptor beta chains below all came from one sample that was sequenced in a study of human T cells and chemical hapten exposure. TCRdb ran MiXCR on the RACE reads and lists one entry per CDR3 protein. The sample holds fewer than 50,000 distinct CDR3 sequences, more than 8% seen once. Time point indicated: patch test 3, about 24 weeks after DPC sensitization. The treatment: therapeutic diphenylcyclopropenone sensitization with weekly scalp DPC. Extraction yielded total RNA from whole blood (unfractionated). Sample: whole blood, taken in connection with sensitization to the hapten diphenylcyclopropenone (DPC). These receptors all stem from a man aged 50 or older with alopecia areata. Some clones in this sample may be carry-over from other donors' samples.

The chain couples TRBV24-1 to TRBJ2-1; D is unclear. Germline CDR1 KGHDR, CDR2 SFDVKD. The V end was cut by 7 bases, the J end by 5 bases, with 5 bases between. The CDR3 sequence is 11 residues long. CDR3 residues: CATRANNEQFF. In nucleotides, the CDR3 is TGTGCCACCAGGGCCAACAATGAGCAGTTCTTC.

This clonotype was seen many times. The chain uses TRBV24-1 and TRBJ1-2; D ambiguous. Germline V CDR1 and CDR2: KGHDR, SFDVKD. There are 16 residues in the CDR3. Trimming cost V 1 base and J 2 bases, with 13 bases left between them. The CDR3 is CATSDFGVNGNYGYTF. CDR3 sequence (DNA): TGTGCCACCAGTGATTTTGGAGTAAACGGCAACTATGGCTACACCTTC.

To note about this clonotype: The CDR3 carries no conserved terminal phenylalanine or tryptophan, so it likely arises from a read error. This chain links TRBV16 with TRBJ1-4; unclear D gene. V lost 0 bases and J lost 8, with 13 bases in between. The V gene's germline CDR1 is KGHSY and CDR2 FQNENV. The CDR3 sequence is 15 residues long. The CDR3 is CASSQSLGFGEKLFY. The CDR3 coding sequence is TGTGCCAGCAGCCAATCGCTGGGATTTGGAGAAAAACTGTTTTAT.